These T cell receptor beta chains were read from a single sample in a study of blood T cell repertoires in COVID-19. Here immunoSEQ multiplex PCR was the method, and the copy in TCRdb shows in-frame clones only, minus some. The table includes 200,000 to 300,000 clones, approximately 85% detected once. The sample taken for sequencing was peripheral blood. The origin of the receptors is a man aged 50 to 60 with COVID-19, enrolled during active disease. Each CDR3 is given with its conserved first and last residue. The order of the fields is D gene, J gene, clone size, V gene, CDR3 protein, CDR3 DNA. The D gene is left open where the match is weak. Rows may omit the clone size; those that give it use once, few, many or a size class.

d_gene: NA
j_gene: TRBJ1-1
abundance: NA
v_gene: TRBV19
CDR3aa: CASRQPEAKAFF
CDR3nt: TGTGCCAGTAGGCAGCCCGAAGCGAAAGCTTTCTTT

d_gene: NA
j_gene: TRBJ2-5
abundance: NA
v_gene: TRBV11-3
CDR3aa: CASSFGSGSETQYF
CDR3nt: TGTGCCAGCAGCTTTGGGAGCGGCTCGGAGACCCAGTACTTC

d_gene: TRBD1
j_gene: TRBJ1-6
abundance: few
v_gene: TRBV5-8
CDR3aa: CASSLGQGASSPLHF
CDR3nt: TGTGCCAGCAGCTTGGGTCAGGGGGCTAGTTCACCCCTCCACTTT

d_gene: TRBD1
j_gene: TRBJ2-7
abundance: NA
v_gene: TRBV18
CDR3aa: CASSADRANEQYF
CDR3nt: TGTGCCAGCTCAGCAGACAGGGCAAACGAGCAGTACTTC

d_gene: NA
j_gene: TRBJ1-1
abundance: NA
v_gene: TRBV3-1/TRBV3-2
CDR3aa: CASSQRIGGGTEAFF
CDR3nt: TGTGCCAGCAGCCAGAGAATAGGGGGGGGGACTGAAGCTTTCTTT

d_gene: TRBD1
j_gene: TRBJ2-1
abundance: NA
v_gene: TRBV27
CDR3aa: CASSRRDRGAYNEQFF
CDR3nt: TGTGCCAGCAGTCGACGGGACAGGGGGGCCTACAATGAGCAGTTCTTC

d_gene: NA
j_gene: TRBJ1-5
abundance: NA
v_gene: TRBV27
CDR3aa: CASSLKMRETSDQPQHF
CDR3nt: TGTGCCAGCAGTTTAAAAATGAGGGAAACAAGCGATCAGCCCCAGCATTTT

d_gene: NA
j_gene: TRBJ2-5
abundance: NA
v_gene: TRBV19
CDR3aa: CASSIREGGVTYQETQYF
CDR3nt: TGTGCCAGTAGTATAAGAGAAGGGGGGGTAACGTACCAAGAGACCCAGTACTTC

d_gene: NA
j_gene: TRBJ2-7
abundance: NA
v_gene: TRBV10-1
CDR3aa: CASPRGPTYEQYF
CDR3nt: TGCGCCAGCCCCAGGGGCCCCACCTACGAGCAGTACTTC

d_gene: NA
j_gene: TRBJ1-6
abundance: NA
v_gene: TRBV5-5
CDR3aa: CASSLDLWAAAAPLHF
CDR3nt: TGTGCCAGCAGCTTGGATCTTTGGGCGGCAGCGGCCCCCCTCCACTTT

d_gene: TRBD1
j_gene: TRBJ1-2
abundance: NA
v_gene: TRBV5-4
CDR3aa: CASSTTGNYGYTF
CDR3nt: TGTGCCAGCAGCACGACAGGGAACTATGGCTACACCTTC

d_gene: TRBD2
j_gene: TRBJ2-3
abundance: once
v_gene: TRBV5-1
CDR3aa: CASSPGLAGEPIDTQYF
CDR3nt: TGCGCCAGCAGCCCCGGACTAGCGGGGGAACCGATAGATACGCAGTATTTT

d_gene: NA
j_gene: TRBJ2-7
abundance: few
v_gene: TRBV29-1
CDR3aa: CSVVGWGHNYEQYF
CDR3nt: TGCAGCGTTGTGGGATGGGGACACAACTACGAGCAGTACTTC

d_gene: TRBD2
j_gene: TRBJ2-7
abundance: NA
v_gene: TRBV5-1
CDR3aa: CASRQTAGAYEQYF
CDR3nt: TGCGCCAGCAGACAGACAGCGGGGGCCTACGAGCAGTACTTC

d_gene: NA
j_gene: TRBJ2-2
abundance: NA
v_gene: TRBV7-2
CDR3aa: CASSLDGGTRTGELFF
CDR3nt: TGTGCCAGCAGCTTAGATGGTGGGACTCGAACCGGGGAGCTGTTTTTT

d_gene: NA
j_gene: TRBJ1-4
abundance: NA
v_gene: TRBV5-1
CDR3aa: CASSLVGRDHEKLFF
CDR3nt: TGCGCCAGCAGCTTGGTCGGCAGGGATCACGAAAAACTGTTTTTT

d_gene: NA
j_gene: TRBJ1-1
abundance: NA
v_gene: TRBV2
CDR3aa: CASIFGGRNTEAFF
CDR3nt: TGTGCCAGCATATTCGGGGGGAGGAACACTGAAGCTTTCTTT

d_gene: NA
j_gene: TRBJ2-1
abundance: NA
v_gene: TRBV6-4
CDR3aa: CASSIDQEAGEQFF
CDR3nt: TGTGCCAGCAGTATCGACCAGGAGGCGGGTGAGCAGTTCTTC

d_gene: TRBD1
j_gene: TRBJ1-6
abundance: NA
v_gene: TRBV7-9
CDR3aa: CASSFGTGASDNSPLHF
CDR3nt: TGTGCCAGCAGCTTTGGGACAGGGGCCTCGGATAATTCACCCCTCCACTTT

d_gene: NA
j_gene: TRBJ1-2
abundance: NA
v_gene: TRBV7-8
CDR3aa: CASSLSDRSQNYGYTF
CDR3nt: TGTGCCAGCAGCTTATCGGACAGAAGTCAAAACTATGGCTACACCTTC

d_gene: NA
j_gene: TRBJ1-2
abundance: few
v_gene: TRBV19
CDR3aa: CASSIDLRTEALPYGYTF
CDR3nt: TGTGCCAGTAGTATAGACCTGCGGACAGAGGCCCTTCCCTATGGCTACACCTTC

d_gene: NA
j_gene: TRBJ2-2
abundance: NA
v_gene: TRBV6-1
CDR3aa: CASSEPLAVNTGELFF
CDR3nt: TGTGCCAGCAGTGAACCGCTAGCCGTGAACACCGGGGAGCTGTTTTTT

d_gene: TRBD1
j_gene: TRBJ1-2
abundance: NA
v_gene: TRBV27
CDR3aa: CASSSLRDRGLRGYTF
CDR3nt: TGTGCCAGCAGTTCACTCCGGGACAGGGGTTTGCGTGGCTACACCTTC

d_gene: NA
j_gene: TRBJ1-2
abundance: NA
v_gene: TRBV2
CDR3aa: CASSPHSSLEGGYTF
CDR3nt: TGTGCCAGCAGCCCTCACTCCTCACTAGAAGGTGGCTACACCTTC

d_gene: TRBD2
j_gene: TRBJ2-1
abundance: NA
v_gene: TRBV19
CDR3aa: CASHGGGDYNEQFF
CDR3nt: TGTGCCAGTCACGGCGGGGGGGACTACAATGAGCAGTTCTTC

d_gene: NA
j_gene: TRBJ2-1
abundance: NA
v_gene: TRBV11-2
CDR3aa: CASRYLSSYNEQFF
CDR3nt: TGTGCCAGCAGGTACTTGAGCTCCTACAATGAGCAGTTCTTC

d_gene: NA
j_gene: TRBJ2-7
abundance: NA
v_gene: TRBV27
CDR3aa: CASNHRAGFNEQYF
CDR3nt: TGTGCCAGCAATCACCGGGCAGGGTTTAACGAGCAGTACTTC

d_gene: TRBD1
j_gene: TRBJ1-2
abundance: NA
v_gene: TRBV18
CDR3aa: CASSKDRVVSNYGYTF
CDR3nt: TGTGCCAGCTCAAAGGACAGGGTCGTGAGTAACTATGGCTACACCTTC

d_gene: NA
j_gene: TRBJ2-3
abundance: NA
v_gene: TRBV3-1/TRBV3-2
CDR3aa: CASSSTDTQYF
CDR3nt: TGTGCCAGCAGCTCAACAGATACGCAGTATTTT

d_gene: TRBD1
j_gene: TRBJ2-6
abundance: NA
v_gene: TRBV5-4
CDR3aa: CASSAGQAHSGANVLTF
CDR3nt: TGTGCCAGCAGCGCGGGACAGGCGCACTCTGGGGCCAACGTCCTGACTTTC

d_gene: NA
j_gene: TRBJ2-7
abundance: NA
v_gene: TRBV5-1
CDR3aa: CASSLTRETYEQYF
CDR3nt: TGCGCCAGCAGCTTGACCAGGGAAACGTACGAGCAGTACTTC

d_gene: TRBD2
j_gene: TRBJ2-1
abundance: NA
v_gene: TRBV5-1
CDR3aa: CASSTELAGGYNEQFF
CDR3nt: TGCGCCAGCAGCACCGAACTAGCGGGGGGCTACAATGAGCAGTTCTTC

d_gene: NA
j_gene: TRBJ1-2
abundance: few
v_gene: TRBV24-1
CDR3aa: CATSDSAEGYGYTF
CDR3nt: TGTGCCACCAGTGATTCAGCGGAGGGCTATGGCTACACCTTC

d_gene: TRBD1
j_gene: TRBJ1-2
abundance: NA
v_gene: TRBV6-5
CDR3aa: CASNRQGDSYGYTF
CDR3nt: TGTGCCAGCAACAGACAGGGGGACTCCTATGGCTACACCTTC

d_gene: NA
j_gene: TRBJ1-6
abundance: NA
v_gene: TRBV4-3
CDR3aa: CASSQERDRNSPLHF
CDR3nt: TGCGCCAGCAGCCAAGAACGTGACAGAAATTCACCCCTCCACTTT